The 22 T cell receptor beta chains below were found in one sample sequenced in a study of shared clonotypes between healthy human individuals. Some clones are missing from TCRdb's copy, which holds only in-frame ones; the method was immunoSEQ multiplex PCR. The sample has over a million clones; roughly 95% are singletons. Sequenced material: naive CD4+ T cells sorted from blood. Indicated subset: CD45RA+ positively selected. The receptors come from a man in his thirties or forties in good health.

Regarding this clone: At the DNA level, this CDR3 is encoded by other sequences in the same sample as well. The chain couples TRBV28 to TRBJ2-1; no reliable D call. Trimming took 3 bases from V and 2 from J, leaving 8 bases between them. The CDR3 runs 14 residues. Germline V gene data show CDR1 as MDHEN and CDR2 as SYDVKM. CDR3 region: CASSFSPAYNEQFF. The CDR3 nucleotides are TGTGCCAGCAGTTTTTCTCCGGCCTACAATGAGCAGTTCTTC.

This rearrangement joins TRBV5-1 to TRBJ2-7; a weak D match, TRBD2 (6 bases). The ends were cut back, 0 bases at V and 2 bases at J, with 9 bases in the middle. The CDR3 runs 14 residues. CDR1 SGHRS and CDR2 YFSETQ come from the germline V gene. This chain's CDR3 is CASSLERVAYEQYF. CDR3 in DNA: TGCGCCAGCAGCTTGGAGCGGGTCGCCTACGAGCAGTACTTC.

The chain recombines TRBV9 with TRBJ2-5; 10 bases are a match to TRBD2. Germline-derived CDR1 and CDR2 are SGDLS and YYNGEE. The CDR3 spans 15 residues. Germline trimming cut 4 bases from V and 3 bases from J; bases unmatched to any gene: 6. This chain's CDR3 is CASSLTGTSEETQYF. The CDR3 DNA is TGTGCCAGCAGCTTGACCGGGACTAGCGAAGAGACCCAGTACTTC.

About this clone itself: This sample includes further DNA sequences coding for the same CDR3. The V gene is TRBV9, the J gene TRBJ1-4; D gene ambiguous. Between the trimmed V and J ends, which lost 3 bases and 0 bases, there was a span of 6 bases. The V gene's germline CDR1 is SGDLS and CDR2 YYNGEE. CDR3 length: 14 residues. In nucleotides, the CDR3 is TGTGCCAGCAGCGCGGGTGCAACTAATGAAAAACTGTTTTTT. Amino acid sequence: CASSAGATNEKLFF.

The chain couples TRBV28 to TRBJ2-7; D possibly corresponds to TRBD1 (6 bases). CDR3 size: 15 residues. Per germline, CDR1 MDHEN and CDR2 SYDVKM. The ends were cut back, 11 bases at V and 6 bases at J, with 26 bases in the middle. CDR3 sequence reads: CASYPDPGGPLEQYF. As DNA, the CDR3 is TGTGCCTCTTACCCTGACCCTGGGGGCCCGCTCGAGCAGTACTTC. The full variable domain, in which reference TRBV28 and TRBJ2-7 provide the parts outside the CDR3, is DVKVTQSSRYLVKRTGEKVFLECVQDMDHENMFWYRQDPGLGLRLIYFSYDVKMKEKGDIPEGYSVSREKKERFSLILESASTNQTSMYLCASYPDPGGPLEQYFGPGTRLTVT.

The chain links TRBV10-1 to TRBJ1-2; D uncertain. The CDR3 contains 13 residues. Germline V gene sequence: CDR1 WNHNN, CDR2 SYGVQD (reference sequence). Trimming left V 4 bases short and J 0 bases short, with 6 bases between. The CDR3 DNA reads as TGCGCCAGCAGTGTCAAGGCTAACTATGGCTACACCTTC. Its translation is CASSVKANYGYTF.

The rearrangement joins TRBV9 to TRBJ2-1; a possible D gene is TRBD2 (6 bases). Germline CDR1 and CDR2: SGDLS and YYNGEE. CDR3 size: 15 residues. Between the trimmed V and J ends, which lost 0 bases and 9 bases, there was a span of 16 bases. The CDR3 DNA is TGTGCCAGCAGCGTAGTCGGGGGAGGTGCTGCTGAGCAGTTCTTC. This gives the protein CASSVVGGGAAEQFF.

The genes are TRBV2 and TRBJ2-2; 7 nucleotides match TRBD1. This CDR3 contains 14 residues. From germline, CDR1 is SNHLY and CDR2 FYNNEI. V was clipped by 6 bases and J by 5 bases; unmatched bases: 6. The CDR3 sequence: CASRTGVRTGELFF. The DNA of the CDR3 is TGTGCCAGCAGAACAGGGGTTCGAACCGGGGAGCTGTTTTTT.

The V gene is TRBV6-5, the J gene TRBJ2-7, with D hard to call. The CDR3 extends over 16 amino acids. Germline V lookup: CDR1 MNHEY, CDR2 SVGAGI. Trimming removed 0 bases at V and 0 bases at J, with 12 bases between. CDR3 amino acids: CASSYSLFDNSYEQYF. In DNA, the CDR3 is TGTGCCAGCAGTTACTCCCTCTTTGACAACTCCTACGAGCAGTACTTC.

This clone was detected once. This sequence joins TRBV7-9 and TRBJ2-5; D remains unclear. CDR1 SEHNR and CDR2 FQNEAQ come from the germline V gene (reference sequence). The V end was cut by 10 bases, the J end by 5 bases, with 8 bases between. This CDR3 comprises 10 residues. CDR3 residues: CANLGETQYF. CDR3 nucleotides: TGTGCCAACTTGGGGGAGACCCAGTACTTC.

This rearrangement joins TRBV9 to TRBJ2-2; TRBD1 agrees at 7 bases. This CDR3 spans 16 amino acids. The J segment lost 0 bases and the V segment lost 3 bases, leaving 5 bases of the junction unmatched. CDR1 is SGDLS and CDR2 is YYNGEE in the germline V gene. The CDR3 coding sequence is TGTGCCAGCAGCGCTCGACAGGGAACGAACACCGGGGAGCTGTTTTTT. This sequence encodes CASSARQGTNTGELFF. The full variable domain, in which reference TRBV9 and TRBJ2-2 provide the parts outside the CDR3, is DSGVTQTPKHLITATGQRVTLRCSPRSGDLSVYWYQQSLDQGLQFLIQYYNGEERAKGNILERFSAQQFPDLHSELNLSSLELGDSALYFCASSARQGTNTGELFFGEGSRLTVL.

This CDR3 reads CASSVGGNNNQPQHF. DNA for the CDR3: TGTGCCAGCAGCGTAGGGGGGAATAACAATCAGCCCCAGCATTTT. V usage is TRBV9 and J usage is TRBJ1-5; TRBD1 is a possible D gene (5 bases). CDR1 is SGDLS and CDR2 is YYNGEE in the germline V gene. Trimming removed 0 bases at V and 3 bases at J, with 10 bases between. The CDR3 consists of 15 residues.

V is TRBV5-1 and J is TRBJ1-3, with no clear D. Germline V gene sequence: CDR1 SGHRS, CDR2 YFSETQ. The CDR3 loop spans 16 amino acids. V lost 4 bases and J 0 bases, leaving 14 bases between the germline ends. This CDR3 reads CASSLSVSLSGNTIYF. CDR3 bases: TGCGCCAGCAGCCTTAGCGTCTCCCTCTCTGGAAACACCATATATTTT.

A single count supports this clone. The gene calls are TRBV11-3 and TRBJ2-2; no firm D call. This CDR3 comprises 12 residues. Trimming took off 2 bases at V and 9 bases at J, with 7 bases between the two ends. The germline V gene encodes CDR1 SGHNT and CDR2 YENEEA. CDR3 coding DNA: TGTGCCAGCAGCTTATACGGGCGGGAGCTGTTTTTT. Amino acids: CASSLYGRELFF.

CDR3 sequence (DNA): TGTGCCAGCAGTTTGAGAGGCGGGATTAGCACAGATACGCAGTATTTT. This translates into CASSLRGGISTDTQYF. The chain carries TRBV28 and TRBJ2-3; D is perhaps TRBD2 (6 bases). Germline CDR1 MDHEN, CDR2 SYDVKM. The CDR3 extends over 16 amino acids. V lost 3 bases, J lost 0 bases, and 13 bases lay in between.

The CDR3 region has the DNA TGCGCCAGCAGCCAGCAGGGGAGAGGCTACACCTTC. Protein sequence: CASSQQGRGYTF. The V call is TRBV5-1, the J call TRBJ1-2; the D gene is possibly TRBD1 (6 bases). Germline V gene lookup returns CDR1 SGHRS and CDR2 YFSETQ. Trimming left V 4 bases short and J 8 bases short, with 12 bases between. The CDR3 contains 12 residues.

The chain joins TRBV10-3 to TRBJ2-1; possibly TRBD1 for D (6 bases). This CDR3 comprises 14 residues. Germline V gene data show CDR1 as ENHRY and CDR2 as SYGVKD. Trimming stripped 0 bases from V and 8 bases from J, with 11 bases between. CDR3 region: CAISESQGTDEQFF. In nucleotides, the CDR3 is TGTGCCATCAGTGAGTCTCAGGGGACCGATGAGCAGTTCTTC.

This chain uses TRBV28 with TRBJ2-3; D gene uncertain. Germline lookup yields CDR1 MDHEN and CDR2 SYDVKM. This CDR3 region has 15 residues. The V end lost 5 bases, the J end lost 1 base, and 13 bases lay between the germline ends. CDR3 DNA sequence: TGTGCCAGCAGTCCCGATTTTGCGCGCACAGATACGCAGTATTTT. This codes for CASSPDFARTDTQYF.

This chain joins TRBV6-4 and TRBJ2-1; 11 nucleotides align to TRBD2. This CDR3 is built from 19 residues. Trimming removed 4 bases from V and 4 bases from J; junction bases left unmatched: 15. The germline gives CDR1 MRHNA, CDR2 SNTAGT. The CDR3 here is CASSVPSAFLAGGYNEQFF. Written as DNA, the CDR3 is TGTGCCAGCAGTGTCCCCTCCGCCTTTCTAGCGGGAGGTTACAATGAGCAGTTCTTC.

The chain links TRBV7-9 to TRBJ2-5; 8 bases map to TRBD1. The ends lost 6 bases at V and 3 bases at J; junction bases unmatched: 12. Germline loops: CDR1 SEHNR, CDR2 FQNEAQ (reference sequence). CDR3 length equals 16 residues. The DNA for the CDR3 is TGTGCCAGCAGGGCTACCGGGACAGGACCGAAAGAGACCCAGTACTTC. It encodes CASRATGTGPKETQYF.

The CDR3 region has the DNA TGTGCCAGCAGTGCGACCGGGGGCGCGCTAGGAAACACCATATATTTT. It is translated as CASSATGGALGNTIYF. The chain is built from TRBV6-1 and TRBJ1-3; possible D gene TRBD1, 6 bases. Germline V gives CDR1 MNHNS, CDR2 SASEGT. V dropped 4 bases and J dropped 4 bases, with 17 bases sitting between them. CDR3 length: 16 residues.

The V and J genes are TRBV4-3 and TRBJ1-4; no definite D call. Germline CDR1 LGHNA, CDR2 YSLEER. Trimming took 0 bases from V and 3 from J, leaving 14 bases between them. This CDR3 contains 17 residues. The CDR3 loop reads CASSQDRRIPSNEKLFF. The CDR3 nucleotides read TGCGCCAGCAGCCAAGATCGAAGGATCCCCTCTAATGAAAAACTGTTTTTT.